This T cell receptor (beta chain) was sequenced during a study of T and B cells in COVID-19 patients. This CDR3 region has 16 residues. Per the germline V gene, CDR1 is MNHEY and CDR2 is SMNVEV (reference sequence). Trimming pared 4 bases from V and 6 bases from J, leaving 21 bases between. BIOMED2 TRB-A/B primer pools were used in multiplex TRB PCR. From the multiplex PCR reads, TCRdb called clonotypes with MiXCR, one entry per CDR3 protein. The sample yields more than 9,000 distinct CDR3 sequences, roughly 30% seen once. From blood, roughly 250-550 ng of genomic DNA served as TRB template. The chain recombines TRBV27 with TRBJ1-2; weak D call: TRBD1 (5 bases). Sequences were obtained from blood. This clonotype was sampled from a human donor with active COVID-19. The CDR3 sequence is CASSSHEGVGRNGYTF. The DNA of the CDR3 is TGTGCCAGCAGTTCCCACGAGGGTGTGGGACGGAATGGCTACACCTTC.